This T cell receptor (beta chain) was profiled in a study of patients and donors after allogeneic stem cell transplantation. This clonotype was observed a few times. TCRdb used MiXCR to reprocess the RT-PCR reads, holding one entry per CDR3 protein. The profile shows approximately 31,000 distinct CDR3 sequences, roughly a third of them singletons. Sequenced sample: blood, either unsorted or a sorted T cell fraction (not recorded which). The TCR was taken from a human donor who was either an allogeneic HSCT recipient or a stem cell or donor lymphocyte infusion donor (not recorded which). It is not recorded whose cells these are; they may come from a transplant donor.

CDR3 bases: TGTGCCAGCTCACCGATAATGGACACTGAAGCTTTCTTT. Protein sequence: CASSPIMDTEAFF. The chain joins TRBV18 to TRBJ1-1; D not certain. Trimming stripped 3 bases from V and 3 bases from J, with 8 bases between. The germline gives CDR1 KGHSH, CDR2 LQKENI. CDR3 size: 13 residues. The full variable domain, with the rest looked up from reference TRBV18 and TRBJ1-1, is NAGVMQNPRHLVRRRGQEARLRCSPMKGHSHVYWYRQLPEEGLKFMVYLQKENIIDESGMPKERFSAEFPKEGPSILRIQQVVRGDSAAYFCASSPIMDTEAFFGQGTRLTVV.